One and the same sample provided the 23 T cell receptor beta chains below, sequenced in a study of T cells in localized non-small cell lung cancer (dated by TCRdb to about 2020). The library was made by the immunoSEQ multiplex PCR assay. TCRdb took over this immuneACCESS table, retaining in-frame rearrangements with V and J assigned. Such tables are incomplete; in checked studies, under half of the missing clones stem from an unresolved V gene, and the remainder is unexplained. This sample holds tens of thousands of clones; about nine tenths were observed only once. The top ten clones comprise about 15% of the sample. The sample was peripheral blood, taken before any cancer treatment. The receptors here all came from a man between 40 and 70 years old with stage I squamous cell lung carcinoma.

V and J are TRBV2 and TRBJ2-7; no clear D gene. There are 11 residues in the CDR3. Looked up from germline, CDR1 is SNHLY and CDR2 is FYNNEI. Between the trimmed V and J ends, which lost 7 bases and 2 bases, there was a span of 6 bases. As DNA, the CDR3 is TGTGCCAGCATACATACCTACGAGCAGTACTTC. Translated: CASIHTYEQYF.

The CDR3: CASSASWDYGYTF. CDR3 coding DNA: TGTGCCAGCAGCGCGTCTTGGGACTATGGCTACACCTTC. This chain joins TRBV7-9 and TRBJ1-2; D unresolved. The CDR3 runs 13 residues. CDR1 is SEHNR, CDR2 FQNEAQ, per germline (reference sequence). V was cut by 5 bases and J by 3 bases, with 10 bases left in between.

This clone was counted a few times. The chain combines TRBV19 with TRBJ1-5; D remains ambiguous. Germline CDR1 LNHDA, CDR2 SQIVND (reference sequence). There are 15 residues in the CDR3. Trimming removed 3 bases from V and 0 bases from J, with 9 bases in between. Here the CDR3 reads CASSIGTVSNQPQHF. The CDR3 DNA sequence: TGTGCCAGTAGTATCGGAACGGTTAGCAATCAGCCCCAGCATTTT.

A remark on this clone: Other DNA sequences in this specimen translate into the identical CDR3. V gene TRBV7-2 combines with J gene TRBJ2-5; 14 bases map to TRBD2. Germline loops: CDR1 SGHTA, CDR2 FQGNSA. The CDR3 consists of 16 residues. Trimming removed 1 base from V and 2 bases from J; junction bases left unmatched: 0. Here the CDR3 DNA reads TGTGCCAGCAGCTTAGGACTAGCGGGGGGGCAAGAGACCCAGTACTTC. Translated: CASSLGLAGGQETQYF. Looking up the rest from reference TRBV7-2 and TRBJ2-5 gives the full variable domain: GAGVSQSPSNKVTEKGKDVELRCDPISGHTALYWYRQSLGQGLEFLIYFQGNSAPDKSGLPSDRFSAERTGGSVSTLTIQRTQQEDSAVYLCASSLGLAGGQETQYFGPGTRLLVL.

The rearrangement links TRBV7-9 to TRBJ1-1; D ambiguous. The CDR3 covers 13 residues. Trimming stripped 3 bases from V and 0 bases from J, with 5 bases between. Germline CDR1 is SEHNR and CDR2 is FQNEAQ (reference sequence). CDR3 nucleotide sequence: TGTGCCAGCAGCTTTGGGTTGAACACTGAAGCTTTCTTT. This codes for CASSFGLNTEAFF.

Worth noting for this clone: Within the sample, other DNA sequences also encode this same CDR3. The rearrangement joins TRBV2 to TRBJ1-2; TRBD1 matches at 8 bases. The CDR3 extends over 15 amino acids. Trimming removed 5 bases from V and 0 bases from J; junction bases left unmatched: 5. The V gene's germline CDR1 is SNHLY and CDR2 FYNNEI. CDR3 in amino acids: CASSQTGVPNYGYTF. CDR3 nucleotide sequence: TGTGCCAGCAGTCAGACAGGGGTCCCTAACTATGGCTACACCTTC.

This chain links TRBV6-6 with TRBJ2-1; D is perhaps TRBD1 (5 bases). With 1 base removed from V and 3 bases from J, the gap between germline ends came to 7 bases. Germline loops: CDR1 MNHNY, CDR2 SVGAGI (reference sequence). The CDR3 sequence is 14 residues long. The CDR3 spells CASSYFQGYNEQFF. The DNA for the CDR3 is TGTGCCAGCAGTTACTTTCAGGGCTACAATGAGCAGTTCTTC.

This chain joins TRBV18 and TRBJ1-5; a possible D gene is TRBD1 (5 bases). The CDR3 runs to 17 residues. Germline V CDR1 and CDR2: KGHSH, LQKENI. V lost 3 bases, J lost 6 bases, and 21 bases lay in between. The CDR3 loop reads CASSPSPGARSFQPQHF. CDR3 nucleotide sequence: TGTGCCAGCTCACCGAGCCCCGGGGCGCGGTCGTTTCAGCCCCAGCATTTT.

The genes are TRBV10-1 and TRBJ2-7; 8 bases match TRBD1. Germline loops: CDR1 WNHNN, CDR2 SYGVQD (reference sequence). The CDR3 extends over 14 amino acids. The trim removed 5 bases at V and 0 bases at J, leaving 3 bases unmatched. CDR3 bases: TGCGCCAGCAGTCGACAGGGGAGCTCCTACGAGCAGTACTTC. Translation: CASSRQGSSYEQYF.

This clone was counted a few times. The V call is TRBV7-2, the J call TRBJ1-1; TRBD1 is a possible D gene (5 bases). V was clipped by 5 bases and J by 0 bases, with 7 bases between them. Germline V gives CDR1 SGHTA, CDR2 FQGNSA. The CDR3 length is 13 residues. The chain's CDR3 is CASSTQVNTEAFF. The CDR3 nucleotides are TGTGCCAGCAGCACACAGGTGAACACTGAAGCTTTCTTT.

The CDR3 sequence is CATSRHRGDNSPLHF. In DNA, the CDR3 is TGTGCCACCAGCAGACACAGGGGCGATAATTCACCCCTCCACTTT. This chain links TRBV15 with TRBJ1-6; 7 bases match TRBD1. The CDR3 is made up of 15 amino acids. Germline CDR1 LNHNV, CDR2 YYDKDF (reference sequence). The junction had 3 bases not matched to a gene; V was cut back by 2 bases and J by 5 bases.

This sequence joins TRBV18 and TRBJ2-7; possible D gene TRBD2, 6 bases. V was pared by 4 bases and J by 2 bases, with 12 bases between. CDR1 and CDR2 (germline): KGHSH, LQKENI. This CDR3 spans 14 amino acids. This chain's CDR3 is CASSLSAGTYEQYF. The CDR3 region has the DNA TGTGCCAGCTCACTTTCAGCGGGCACCTACGAGCAGTACTTC.

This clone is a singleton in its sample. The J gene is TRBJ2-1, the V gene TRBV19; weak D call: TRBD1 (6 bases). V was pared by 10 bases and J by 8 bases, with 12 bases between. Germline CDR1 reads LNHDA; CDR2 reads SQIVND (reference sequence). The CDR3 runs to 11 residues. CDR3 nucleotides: TGTGCCATCTCTAGGGGGTATGAGCAGTTCTTC. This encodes CAISRGYEQFF.

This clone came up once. Here the CDR3 DNA reads TGTGCCAGTAGTAATAGCGGGGGATACGGGTATGAGCAGTTCTTC. Protein product: CASSNSGGYGYEQFF. The chain is built from TRBV19 and TRBJ2-1; 9 bases line up with TRBD2. V shed 4 bases, J shed 8 bases, and the junction held 9 bases outside the gene matches. Germline V gene lookup returns CDR1 LNHDA and CDR2 SQIVND (reference sequence). This CDR3 is 15 amino acids long.

In DNA form, the CDR3 reads TGTGCCAGCAGCGTAGCTCAATCTGGAAACACCATATATTTT. This codes for CASSVAQSGNTIYF. The chain couples TRBV9 to TRBJ1-3, with no clear D. Trimming took 0 bases from V and 1 from J, leaving 5 bases between them. This CDR3 has 14 residues. Germline lookup yields CDR1 SGDLS and CDR2 YYNGEE.

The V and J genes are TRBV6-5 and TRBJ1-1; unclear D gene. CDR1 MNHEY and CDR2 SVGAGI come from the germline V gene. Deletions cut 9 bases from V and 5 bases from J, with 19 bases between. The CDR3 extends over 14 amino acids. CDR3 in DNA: TGTGCCAGTACTCGTAGTCCGGGGAAGACTGAAGCTTTCTTT. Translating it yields CASTRSPGKTEAFF.

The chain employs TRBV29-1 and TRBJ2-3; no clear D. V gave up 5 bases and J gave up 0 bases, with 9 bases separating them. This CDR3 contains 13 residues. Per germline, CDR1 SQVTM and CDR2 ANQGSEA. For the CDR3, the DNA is TGCAGCGTTAGAGGCCCTAGCACAGATACGCAGTATTTT. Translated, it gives CSVRGPSTDTQYF.

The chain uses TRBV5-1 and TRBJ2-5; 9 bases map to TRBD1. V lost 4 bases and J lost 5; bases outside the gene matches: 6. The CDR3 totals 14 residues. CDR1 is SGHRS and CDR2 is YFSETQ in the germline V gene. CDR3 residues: CASSLGQGPETQYF. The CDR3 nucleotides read TGCGCCAGCAGCCTCGGACAGGGGCCGGAGACCCAGTACTTC.

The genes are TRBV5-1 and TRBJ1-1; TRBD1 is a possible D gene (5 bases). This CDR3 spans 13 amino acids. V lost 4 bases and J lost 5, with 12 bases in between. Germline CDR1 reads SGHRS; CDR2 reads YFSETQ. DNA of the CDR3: TGCGCCAGCAGCGTCACCGGGGGGACTGAAGCTTTCTTT. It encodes CASSVTGGTEAFF.

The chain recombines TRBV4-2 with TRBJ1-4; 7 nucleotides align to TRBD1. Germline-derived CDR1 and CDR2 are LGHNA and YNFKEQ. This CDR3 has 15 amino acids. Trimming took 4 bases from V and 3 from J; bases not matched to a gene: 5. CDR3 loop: CASSRGGQPNEKLFF. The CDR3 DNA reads TGTGCCAGCAGCCGCGGGGGACAGCCTAATGAAAAACTGTTTTTT.

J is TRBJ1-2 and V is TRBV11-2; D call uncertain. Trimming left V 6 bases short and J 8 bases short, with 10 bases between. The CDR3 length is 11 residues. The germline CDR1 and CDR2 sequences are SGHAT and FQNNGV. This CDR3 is CASSYRGGYTF. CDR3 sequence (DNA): TGTGCCAGCAGTTATCGAGGCGGCTACACCTTC.

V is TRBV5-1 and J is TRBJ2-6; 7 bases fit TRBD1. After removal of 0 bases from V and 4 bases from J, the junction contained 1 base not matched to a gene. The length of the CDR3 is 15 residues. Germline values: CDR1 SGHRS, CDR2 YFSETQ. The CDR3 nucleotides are TGCGCCAGCAGCTTGGAGGGGGCGGGGGCCAACGTCCTGACTTTC. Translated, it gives CASSLEGAGANVLTF.

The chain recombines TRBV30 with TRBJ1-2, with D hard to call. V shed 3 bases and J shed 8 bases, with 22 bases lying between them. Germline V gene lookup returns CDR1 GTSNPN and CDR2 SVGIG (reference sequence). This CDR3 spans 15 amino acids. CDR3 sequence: CAWSPPGAAIGGYTF. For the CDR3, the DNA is TGTGCCTGGAGCCCCCCAGGCGCAGCCATTGGGGGCTACACCTTC.